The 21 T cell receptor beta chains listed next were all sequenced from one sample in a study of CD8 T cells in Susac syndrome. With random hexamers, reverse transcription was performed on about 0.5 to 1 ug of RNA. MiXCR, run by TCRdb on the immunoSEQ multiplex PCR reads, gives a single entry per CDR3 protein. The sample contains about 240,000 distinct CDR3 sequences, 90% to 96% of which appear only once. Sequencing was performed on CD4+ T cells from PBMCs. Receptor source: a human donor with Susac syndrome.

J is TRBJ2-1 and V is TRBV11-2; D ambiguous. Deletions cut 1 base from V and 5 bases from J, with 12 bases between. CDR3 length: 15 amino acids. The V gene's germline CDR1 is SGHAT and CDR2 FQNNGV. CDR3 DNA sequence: TGTGCCAGCAGCTTAGGAGACCGTGGGAACAATGAGCAGTTCTTC. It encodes CASSLGDRGNNEQFF.

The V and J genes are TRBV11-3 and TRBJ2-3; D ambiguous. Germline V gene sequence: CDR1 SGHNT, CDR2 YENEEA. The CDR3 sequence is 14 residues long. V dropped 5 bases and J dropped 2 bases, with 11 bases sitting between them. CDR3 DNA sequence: TGTGCCAGCAGCCGAGTGCCGGACACAGATACGCAGTATTTT. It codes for CASSRVPDTDTQYF.

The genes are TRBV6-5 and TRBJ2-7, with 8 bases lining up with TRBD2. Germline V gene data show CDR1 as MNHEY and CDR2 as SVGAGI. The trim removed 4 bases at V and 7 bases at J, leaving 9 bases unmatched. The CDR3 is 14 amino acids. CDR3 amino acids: CASSSTGGIEEQYF. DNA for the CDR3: TGTGCCAGCAGTTCCACGGGGGGGATAGAGGAGCAGTACTTC.

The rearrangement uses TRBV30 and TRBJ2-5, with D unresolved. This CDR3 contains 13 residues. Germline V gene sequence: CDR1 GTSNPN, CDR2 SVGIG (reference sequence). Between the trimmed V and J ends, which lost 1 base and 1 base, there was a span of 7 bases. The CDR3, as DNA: TGTGCCTGGAGTGCGGTCCTCCAAGAGACCCAGTACTTC. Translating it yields CAWSAVLQETQYF.

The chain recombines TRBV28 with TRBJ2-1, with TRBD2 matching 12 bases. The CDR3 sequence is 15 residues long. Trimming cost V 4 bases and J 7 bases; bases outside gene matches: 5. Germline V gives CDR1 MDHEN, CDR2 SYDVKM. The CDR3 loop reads CASSSPSGRVNEQFF. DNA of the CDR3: TGTGCCAGCAGTTCTCCTAGCGGGAGGGTTAATGAGCAGTTCTTC.

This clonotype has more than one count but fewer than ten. For the CDR3, the DNA is TGTGCCAGCAGTCGTCTAGGTTACGAGCAGTACTTC. Protein: CASSRLGYEQYF. V usage is TRBV12-3 or TRBV12-4 and J usage is TRBJ2-7; D call uncertain. There are 12 residues in the CDR3. V gave up 5 bases and J gave up 4 bases, with 9 bases separating them.

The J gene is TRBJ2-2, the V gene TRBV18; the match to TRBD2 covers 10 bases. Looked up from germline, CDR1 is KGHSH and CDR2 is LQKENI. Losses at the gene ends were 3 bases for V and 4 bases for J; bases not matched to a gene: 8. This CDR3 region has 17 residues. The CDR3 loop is CASSPNTGLASTGELFF. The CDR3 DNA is TGTGCCAGCTCACCGAATACGGGACTAGCGAGCACCGGGGAGCTGTTTTTT. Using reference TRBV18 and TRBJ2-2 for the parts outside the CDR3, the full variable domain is NAGVMQNPRHLVRRRGQEARLRCSPMKGHSHVYWYRQLPEEGLKFMVYLQKENIIDESGMPKERFSAEFPKEGPSILRIQQVVRGDSAAYFCASSPNTGLASTGELFFGEGSRLTVL.

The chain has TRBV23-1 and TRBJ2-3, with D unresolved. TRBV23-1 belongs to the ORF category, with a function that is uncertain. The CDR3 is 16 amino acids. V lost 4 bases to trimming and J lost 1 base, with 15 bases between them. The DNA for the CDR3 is TGCGCCAGCAGTCGGCTTTCAGGAATTGGCACAGATACGCAGTATTTT. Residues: CASSRLSGIGTDTQYF.

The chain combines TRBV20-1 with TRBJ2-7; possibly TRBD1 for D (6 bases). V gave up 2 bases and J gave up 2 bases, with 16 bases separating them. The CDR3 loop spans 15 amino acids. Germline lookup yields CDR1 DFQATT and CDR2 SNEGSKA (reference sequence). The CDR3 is CSARYPGEFPYEQYF. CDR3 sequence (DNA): TGCAGTGCTAGATATCCAGGGGAATTCCCCTACGAGCAGTACTTC.

CDR3 nucleotide sequence: TGCAGTGCTAGAGATGTCGGGAGGTCGCCTAGCACAGATACGCAGTATTTT. Amino acid sequence: CSARDVGRSPSTDTQYF. The V and J genes are TRBV20-1 and TRBJ2-3; 7 bases agree with TRBD2. Germline V gene data show CDR1 as DFQATT and CDR2 as SNEGSKA (reference sequence). With 0 bases clipped from V and 0 bases from J, the junction kept 9 bases outside the gene matches. This CDR3 spans 17 amino acids.

The CDR3 region has the DNA TGTGCCAGCAGTGATTTCCGAGATACGCAGTATTTT. It yields the protein CASSDFRDTQYF. The chain uses TRBV25-1 and TRBJ2-3; D remains ambiguous. This CDR3 has 12 amino acids. Germline CDR1 is MGHDK and CDR2 is SYGVNS. With 3 bases removed from V and 5 bases from J, the gap between germline ends came to 6 bases.

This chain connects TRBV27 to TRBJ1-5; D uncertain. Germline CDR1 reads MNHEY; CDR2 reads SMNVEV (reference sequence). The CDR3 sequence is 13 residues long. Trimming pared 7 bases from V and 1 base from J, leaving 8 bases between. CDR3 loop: CASTKLSNQPQHF. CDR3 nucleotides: TGTGCCAGCACCAAATTAAGCAATCAGCCCCAGCATTTT.

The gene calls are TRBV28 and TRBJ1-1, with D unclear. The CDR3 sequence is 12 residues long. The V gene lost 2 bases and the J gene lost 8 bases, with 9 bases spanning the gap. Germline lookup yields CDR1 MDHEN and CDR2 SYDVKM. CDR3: CASSLSHPEAFF. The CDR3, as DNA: TGTGCCAGCAGTTTAAGCCATCCCGAAGCTTTCTTT.

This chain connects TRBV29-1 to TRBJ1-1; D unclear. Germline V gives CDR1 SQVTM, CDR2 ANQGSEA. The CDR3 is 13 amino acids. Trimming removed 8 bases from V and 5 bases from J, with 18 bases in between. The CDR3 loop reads CSTGEWDGTEAFF. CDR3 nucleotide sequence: TGCAGCACCGGAGAATGGGATGGGACTGAAGCTTTCTTT.

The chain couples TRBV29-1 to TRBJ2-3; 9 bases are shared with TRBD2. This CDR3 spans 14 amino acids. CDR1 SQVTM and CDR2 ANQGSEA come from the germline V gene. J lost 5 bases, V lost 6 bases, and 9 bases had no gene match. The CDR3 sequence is CSVRGRAGGDTQYF. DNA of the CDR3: TGCAGCGTACGCGGGAGAGCGGGGGGAGATACGCAGTATTTT.

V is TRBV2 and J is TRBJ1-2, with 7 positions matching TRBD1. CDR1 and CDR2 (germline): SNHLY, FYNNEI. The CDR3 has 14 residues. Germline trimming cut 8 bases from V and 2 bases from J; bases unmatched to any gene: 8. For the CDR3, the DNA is TGTGCCAGCCTGTTAGACAGGGACAACTATGGCTACACCTTC. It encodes CASLLDRDNYGYTF.

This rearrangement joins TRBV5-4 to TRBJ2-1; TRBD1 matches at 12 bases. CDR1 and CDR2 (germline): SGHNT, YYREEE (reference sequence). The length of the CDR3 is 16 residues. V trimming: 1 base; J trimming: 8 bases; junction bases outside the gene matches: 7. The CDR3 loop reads CASSLPGQGARYEQFF. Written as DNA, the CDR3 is TGTGCCAGCAGCTTGCCGGGACAGGGGGCTCGGTATGAGCAGTTCTTC.

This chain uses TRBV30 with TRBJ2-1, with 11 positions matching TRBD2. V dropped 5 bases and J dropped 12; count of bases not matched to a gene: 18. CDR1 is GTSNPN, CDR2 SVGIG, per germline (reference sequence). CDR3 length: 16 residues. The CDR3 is CAWGPLSLAGAGGQFF. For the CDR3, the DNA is TGTGCCTGGGGCCCCCTGTCACTAGCGGGGGCGGGGGGGCAGTTCTTC.

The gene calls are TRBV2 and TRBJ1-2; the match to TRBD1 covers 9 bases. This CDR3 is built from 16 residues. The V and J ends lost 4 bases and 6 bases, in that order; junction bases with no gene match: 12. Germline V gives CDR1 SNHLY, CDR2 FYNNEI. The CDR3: CASSGQGVISGDGYTF. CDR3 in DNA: TGTGCCAGCAGTGGACAGGGGGTAATCTCGGGTGATGGCTACACCTTC.

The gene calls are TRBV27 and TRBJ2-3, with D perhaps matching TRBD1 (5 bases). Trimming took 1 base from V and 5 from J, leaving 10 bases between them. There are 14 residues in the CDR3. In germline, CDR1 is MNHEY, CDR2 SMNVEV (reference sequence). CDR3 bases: TGTGCCAGCAGTTTATGGGGCAGAGGAGATACGCAGTATTTT. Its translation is CASSLWGRGDTQYF.

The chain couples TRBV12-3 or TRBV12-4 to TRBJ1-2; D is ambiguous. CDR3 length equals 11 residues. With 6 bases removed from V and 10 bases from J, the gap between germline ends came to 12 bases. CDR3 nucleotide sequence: TGTGCCAGCAGGGTCGGTTCTTCCTACACCTTC. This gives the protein CASRVGSSYTF.